A selection of T cell receptor beta chains follows, all from one sample in a study of PD-1 blockade in mismatch repair-deficient tumors. Generated by immunoSEQ multiplex PCR, the TCRdb table keeps only in-frame clones and is missing some. The table lists around 120,000 clones, approximately 86% of them singletons. The sample here was peripheral blood, taken 44 weeks after starting pembrolizumab. These TCRs come from an adult with mismatch repair-deficient cancer. Both conserved end residues are part of each CDR3. Fields, in order: J gene, V gene, clone size, D gene, CDR3 protein, CDR3 DNA. A D gene is named only where the DNA matches it firmly. Rows give clone size only sometimes, using once, few, many, or a class for an expanded clone.

>TRBJ2-1|TRBV6-4|.|.
CASSYSKRVSYNEQFF
TGTGCCAGCAGTTACTCGAAGCGCGTATCCTACAATGAGCAGTTCTTC
>TRBJ1-5|TRBV10-3|medium-sized|.
CAISEVLDDNQPQHF
TGTGCCATCAGTGAGGTCCTGGATGACAATCAGCCCCAGCATTTT
>TRBJ2-2|TRBV4-3|.|.
CASSQWSYTGELFF
TGCGCCAGCAGCCAATGGAGTTACACCGGGGAGCTGTTTTTT
>TRBJ1-4|TRBV28|.|TRBD1
CASSLQGAEKLFF
TGTGCCAGCAGTTTGCAGGGGGCTGAAAAACTGTTTTTT
>TRBJ1-1|TRBV11-2|once|TRBD1
CASSIQGSTEAFF
TGTGCCAGCAGCATACAGGGGAGCACTGAAGCTTTCTTT
>TRBJ2-3|TRBV2|.|.
CASSVTGVTDTQYF
TGTGCCAGCAGTGTGACGGGAGTTACAGATACGCAGTATTTT
>TRBJ2-5|TRBV13|.|.
CASSLAPRETQYF
TGTGCCAGCAGCTTGGCCCCCCGGGAGACCCAGTACTTC
>TRBJ1-2|TRBV7-9|.|.
CASIGQASLGYTF
TGTGCCAGCATAGGGCAGGCGAGCCTCGGCTACACCTTC
>TRBJ2-7|TRBV4-1|.|TRBD1
CASSQVSSPWMGRTGLYEQYF
TGCGCCAGCAGCCAAGTTTCTTCTCCGTGGATGGGAAGGACAGGGCTCTACGAGCAGTACTTC
>TRBJ2-7|TRBV7-9|.|.
CASSLWDRTHEQYF
TGTGCCAGCAGCTTATGGGACCGTACTCACGAGCAGTACTTC
>TRBJ2-1|TRBV30|.|.
CAWSADSHEQFF
TGTGCCTGGAGTGCCGACAGCCATGAGCAGTTCTTC
>TRBJ2-7|TRBV18|.|.
CASSPGSDYEQYF
TGTGCCAGCTCACCGGGCTCGGACTACGAGCAGTACTTC
>TRBJ1-2|TRBV27|few|TRBD1
CASSSTVTGDYGYTF
TGTGCCAGCAGTTCTACCGTGACAGGGGACTATGGCTACACCTTC
>TRBJ2-5|TRBV5-1|.|.
CASSLGGTAKETQYF
TGCGCCAGCAGCTTGGGGGGGACGGCGAAAGAGACCCAGTACTTC
>TRBJ2-5|TRBV27|.|.
CASSQGGAEYF
TGTGCCAGCAGCCAAGGAGGGGCCGAATACTTC
>TRBJ2-7|TRBV21-1|few|.
CASSKAGRDSSYEQYF
TGTGCCAGCAGCAAGGCCGGTCGGGACAGCTCCTACGAGCAGTACTTC
>TRBJ2-7|TRBV7-9|once|.
CASSQRSAASWREQYF
TGTGCCAGCAGCCAACGGAGCGCGGCAAGCTGGCGCGAGCAGTACTTC
>TRBJ2-7|TRBV6-6|.|.
CASSRDTDSYEQYF
TGTGCCAGCAGCCGTGACACGGACTCCTACGAGCAGTACTTC
>TRBJ2-2|TRBV7-9|.|TRBD2
CASSLDGLAIFSGELFF
TGTGCCAGCAGCTTAGATGGACTAGCGATATTTTCCGGGGAGCTGTTTTTT
>TRBJ1-2|TRBV6-5|few|TRBD1
CASSYFGTGQGYTF
TGTGCCAGCAGTTACTTTGGGACAGGGCAGGGCTACACCTTC
>TRBJ2-7|TRBV19|.|.
CASQGTRPDEQYF
TGTGCCAGTCAGGGGACAAGGCCGGACGAGCAGTACTTC
>TRBJ2-2|TRBV18|.|TRBD1
CASSPLTGGTGELFF
TGTGCCAGCTCACCCCTGACAGGGGGCACCGGGGAGCTGTTTTTT
>TRBJ1-2|TRBV7-2|.|.
CASSLGGNYGYTF
TGTGCCAGCAGCTTAGGGGGTAACTATGGCTACACCTTC
>TRBJ1-4|TRBV27|.|.
CASSFLGVGEKLFF
TGTGCCAGCAGTTTTCTGGGGGTAGGGGAAAAACTGTTTTTT
>TRBJ1-4|TRBV2|.|.
CASSLRATNEKLFF
TGTGCCAGCAGCCTGCGCGCAACTAATGAAAAACTGTTTTTT
>TRBJ2-1|TRBV4-3|.|TRBD2
CASSQASGRAYNEQFF
TGCGCCAGCAGCCAAGCTAGCGGGAGGGCCTACAATGAGCAGTTCTTC
>TRBJ2-6|TRBV30|.|TRBD1
CAWSTTGRGANVLTF
TGTGCCTGGAGTACGACAGGGCGGGGGGCCAACGTCCTGACTTTC
>TRBJ1-1|TRBV12-5|.|.
CASGLVDTGEAFF
TGTGCTAGTGGTTTGGTTGACACAGGAGAAGCTTTCTTT
>TRBJ1-1|TRBV27|.|.
CASSFWGNTEAFF
TGTGCCAGCAGTTTCTGGGGGAACACTGAAGCTTTCTTT
>TRBJ2-6|TRBV4-2|.|.
CASSQDGSPGANVLTF
TGTGCCAGCAGCCAAGATGGTTCCCCTGGGGCCAACGTCCTGACTTTC
>TRBJ2-1|TRBV7-2|once|.
CASSSYMIQQFF
TGTGCCAGCAGCTCCTACATGATACAGCAGTTCTTC
>TRBJ1-4|TRBV7-9|.|.
CASSQTGLNEKLFF
TGTGCCAGCAGCCAGACAGGCTTGAATGAAAAACTGTTTTTT
>TRBJ2-1|TRBV4-2|.|.
CASSQTRGAYNEQFF
TGTGCCAGCAGCCAAACTAGGGGCGCCTACAATGAGCAGTTCTTC
>TRBJ2-7|TRBV6-6|.|.
CASSVLGPYEQYF
TGTGCCAGCAGCGTACTCGGGCCCTACGAGCAGTACTTC
>TRBJ2-2|TRBV6-5|once|TRBD2
CASSYSTSAGELFF
TGTGCCAGCAGTTACTCGACTAGCGCCGGGGAGCTGTTTTTT
>TRBJ1-5|TRBV28|.|.
CASSSPGNNQPQHF
TGTGCCAGCAGTTCTCCGGGGAACAATCAGCCCCAGCATTTT
>TRBJ2-7|TRBV2|few|.
CASSVGKSEQYF
TGTGCCAGCAGTGTCGGGAAGAGCGAGCAGTACTTC
>TRBJ2-7|TRBV5-1|once|TRBD1
CASSPRAQQGASSYEQYF
TGCGCCAGCAGCCCACGGGCCCAACAGGGGGCCAGCTCCTACGAGCAGTACTTC
>TRBJ2-7|TRBV6-1|once|.
CASSEAPVYEQYF
TGTGCCAGCAGTGAAGCGCCGGTCTACGAGCAGTACTTC
>TRBJ1-2|TRBV6-6|.|TRBD1
CASSSRQGWALGYTF
TGTGCCAGCAGTTCCCGACAGGGTTGGGCGCTTGGCTACACCTTC
>TRBJ2-7|TRBV2|.|.
CASRGLKGHVGEQYF
TGTGCCAGCAGGGGACTTAAGGGACATGTCGGAGAGCAGTACTTC
>TRBJ1-4|TRBV6-6|.|.
CASSPRGGETNEKLFF
TGTGCCAGCAGTCCCCGTGGGGGGGAAACTAATGAAAAACTGTTTTTT
>TRBJ1-1|TRBV4-1|.|.
CASSQPGFAEAFF
TGCGCCAGCAGCCAACCAGGGTTCGCTGAAGCTTTCTTT
>TRBJ1-3|TRBV5-6|few|.
CASSFLQGSGNTIYF
TGTGCCAGCAGCTTCCTACAGGGATCCGGAAACACCATATATTTT
>TRBJ1-2|TRBV4-3|.|.
CASSQERGGGYTF
TGCGCCAGCAGCCAAGAACGGGGAGGTGGCTACACCTTC
>TRBJ2-7|TRBV18|.|TRBD2
CASSPGAGDSYEQYF
TGTGCCAGCTCACCCGGAGCGGGGGACTCCTACGAGCAGTACTTC
>TRBJ2-3|TRBV7-6|.|TRBD1
CASSSRTGQGWADTQYF
TGTGCCAGCAGCTCACGAACGGGACAGGGGTGGGCGGATACGCAGTATTTT
>TRBJ2-7|TRBV9|.|.
CASSGDSVHEQYF
TGTGCCAGCAGTGGGGACTCCGTACACGAGCAGTACTTC
>TRBJ1-3|TRBV6-1|.|.
CASSEYPSSGNTIYF
TGTGCCAGCAGTGAATATCCTAGCTCTGGAAACACCATATATTTT
>TRBJ2-5|TRBV9|.|.
CASSGDQGQETQYF
TGTGCCAGCAGCGGAGATCAGGGTCAAGAGACCCAGTACTTC
>TRBJ2-7|TRBV2|.|TRBD2
CASTKGLAVDYEQYF
TGTGCCAGCACCAAAGGACTAGCGGTTGATTACGAGCAGTACTTC
>TRBJ2-3|TRBV4-3|.|TRBD2
CASSPTTSGRASTDTQYF
TGCGCCAGCAGCCCGACGACTAGCGGGAGGGCCAGCACAGATACGCAGTATTTT
>TRBJ2-1|TRBV6-5|.|TRBD2
CASSYSGGSPYNEQFF
TGTGCCAGCAGTTACTCTGGCGGGAGCCCCTACAATGAGCAGTTCTTC
>TRBJ1-1|TRBV19|.|.
CASSIISGTANTEAFF
TGTGCCAGTAGTATTATTTCCGGGACGGCGAACACTGAAGCTTTCTTT
>TRBJ2-7|TRBV19|.|TRBD2
CASSTSGTRSSYEQYF
TGTGCCAGTAGTACAAGCGGGACTAGGAGCTCCTACGAGCAGTACTTC
>TRBJ2-1|TRBV28|.|TRBD1
CASNGRDRGLWNEQFF
TGTGCCAGCAATGGGAGGGACAGGGGGCTCTGGAATGAGCAGTTCTTC
>TRBJ1-2|TRBV6-1|.|.
CASKRLLEGNYGYTF
TGTGCCAGCAAGCGACTCCTAGAGGGGAACTATGGCTACACCTTC
>TRBJ2-2|TRBV9|.|.
CASSPHEGGINTGELFF
TGTGCCAGCAGCCCTCATGAGGGCGGGATCAACACCGGGGAGCTGTTTTTT
>TRBJ2-5|TRBV28|.|TRBD2
CASTSVRASGIQETQYF
TGTGCCAGCACTTCGGTTAGGGCTAGCGGAATCCAAGAGACCCAGTACTTC
>TRBJ1-4|TRBV2|.|TRBD1
CASSELGGQFSTNEKLFF
TGTGCCAGCAGTGAATTGGGGGGACAGTTCTCAACTAATGAAAAACTGTTTTTT